What follows are 4 T cell receptor beta chains derived from one specimen sequenced in a study of shared clonotypes between healthy human individuals. Naive-designated CD8 cells lacked CD45RO, were positively enriched for CCR7, and omitted terminally differentiated effector memory CD45RA+ cells. Using immunoSEQ multiplex PCR, the repertoire was profiled, and TCRdb retains in-frame clones only, with some absent. The sample holds over 800,000 clones, almost 95% seen once. Sequencing was carried out using naive CD8+ T cells sorted from blood. The receptors come from a man aged 30 to 39 in good health.

This chain joins TRBV9 and TRBJ2-7; D gene ambiguous. Germline assignment: CDR1 SGDLS and CDR2 YYNGEE. The CDR3 spans 14 residues. The V and J ends lost 6 bases and 5 bases respectively, with 18 bases between them. CDR3 region: CASNQGSFGNEQYF. The CDR3 bases are TGTGCCAGCAACCAAGGGTCGTTCGGAAACGAGCAGTACTTC. Combining the CDR3 with reference TRBV9 and TRBJ2-7 gives the whole variable domain DSGVTQTPKHLITATGQRVTLRCSPRSGDLSVYWYQQSLDQGLQFLIQYYNGEERAKGNILERFSAQQFPDLHSELNLSSLELGDSALYFCASNQGSFGNEQYFGPGTRLTVT.

This chain joins TRBV9 and TRBJ1-2; no reliable D call. The germline V gene encodes CDR1 SGDLS and CDR2 YYNGEE. Trimming shortened V by 4 bases and J by 5 bases, and 21 bases separated the two germline ends. CDR3 size: 16 residues. CDR3 protein: CASSNSYPTEAYGYTF. CDR3 DNA: TGTGCCAGCAGCAATAGTTACCCGACGGAAGCTTATGGCTACACCTTC.

The rearrangement joins TRBV4-1 to TRBJ2-2, with TRBD2 identical over 8 bases. Germline CDR1 and CDR2: MGHRA and YSYEKL. V gave up 0 bases and J gave up 5 bases; unmatched junction bases: 11. The CDR3 is made up of 18 amino acids. CDR3 bases: TGCGCCAGCAGCCAAGATCCCCACCTGGCTAGCGGGACCGGGGAGCTGTTTTTT. This encodes CASSQDPHLASGTGELFF.

The V call is TRBV11-2, the J call TRBJ2-1; D may be TRBD1 (5 bases). V was clipped by 5 bases and J by 8 bases, with 22 bases between them. CDR1 is SGHAT and CDR2 is FQNNGV in the germline V gene. This CDR3 is built from 16 residues. The CDR3 is CASSLTPGRVSDEQFF. Here the CDR3 DNA reads TGTGCCAGCAGCCTCACGCCCGGCAGGGTCAGCGATGAGCAGTTCTTC.